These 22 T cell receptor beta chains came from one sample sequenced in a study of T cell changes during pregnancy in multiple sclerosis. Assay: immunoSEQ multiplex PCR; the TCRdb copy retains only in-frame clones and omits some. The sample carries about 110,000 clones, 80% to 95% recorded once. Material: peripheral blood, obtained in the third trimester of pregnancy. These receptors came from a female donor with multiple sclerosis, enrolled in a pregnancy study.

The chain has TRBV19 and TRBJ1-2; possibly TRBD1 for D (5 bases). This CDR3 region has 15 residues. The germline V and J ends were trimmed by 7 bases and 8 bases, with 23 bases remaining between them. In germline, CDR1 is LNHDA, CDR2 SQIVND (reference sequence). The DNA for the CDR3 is TGTGCCAGTACCCCCCTTGCGGCGGGACGACGGGGCTACACCTTC. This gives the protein CASTPLAAGRRGYTF.

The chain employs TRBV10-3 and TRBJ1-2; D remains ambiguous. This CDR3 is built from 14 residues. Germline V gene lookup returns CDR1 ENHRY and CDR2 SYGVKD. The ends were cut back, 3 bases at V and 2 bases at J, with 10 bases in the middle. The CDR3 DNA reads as TGTGCCATCAGTGAAAGGACTGGGAACTATGGCTACACCTTC. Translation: CAISERTGNYGYTF.

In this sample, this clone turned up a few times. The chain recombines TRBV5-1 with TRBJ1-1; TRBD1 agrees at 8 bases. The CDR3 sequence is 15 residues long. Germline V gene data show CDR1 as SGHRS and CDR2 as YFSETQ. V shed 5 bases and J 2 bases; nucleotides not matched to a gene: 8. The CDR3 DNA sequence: TGCGCCAGCAGACCCCTGGGACAGGACAACACTGAAGCTTTCTTT. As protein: CASRPLGQDNTEAFF.

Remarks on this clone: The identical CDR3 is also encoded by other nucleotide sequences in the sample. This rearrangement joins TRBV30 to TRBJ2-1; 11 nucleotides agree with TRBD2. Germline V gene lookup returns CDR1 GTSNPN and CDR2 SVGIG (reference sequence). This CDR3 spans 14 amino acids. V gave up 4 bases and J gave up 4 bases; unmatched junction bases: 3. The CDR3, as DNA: TGTGCCTGGACCGGGACTAGCGGTTACAATGAGCAGTTCTTC. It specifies CAWTGTSGYNEQFF.

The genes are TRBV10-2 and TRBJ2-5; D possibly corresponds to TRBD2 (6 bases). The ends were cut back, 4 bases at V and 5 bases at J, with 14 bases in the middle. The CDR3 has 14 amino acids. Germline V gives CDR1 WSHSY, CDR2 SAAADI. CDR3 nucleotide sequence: TGCGCCAGCAGTGTGACTAGTCCACGGGAGACCCAGTACTTC. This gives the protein CASSVTSPRETQYF.

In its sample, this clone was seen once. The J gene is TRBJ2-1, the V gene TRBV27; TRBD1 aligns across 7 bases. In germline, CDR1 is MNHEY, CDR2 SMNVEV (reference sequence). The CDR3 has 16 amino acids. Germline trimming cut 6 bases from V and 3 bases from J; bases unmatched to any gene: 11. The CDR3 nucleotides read TGTGCCAGCAGCTTGACTTCCGGGACAGTCTACAATGAGCAGTTCTTC. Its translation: CASSLTSGTVYNEQFF.

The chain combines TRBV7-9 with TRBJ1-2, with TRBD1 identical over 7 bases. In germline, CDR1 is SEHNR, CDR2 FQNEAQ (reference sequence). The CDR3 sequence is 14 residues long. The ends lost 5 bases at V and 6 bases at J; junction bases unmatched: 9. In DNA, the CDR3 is TGTGCCAGCAGCCCCGACAGGGACGGTAATGGCTACACCTTC. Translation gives CASSPDRDGNGYTF.

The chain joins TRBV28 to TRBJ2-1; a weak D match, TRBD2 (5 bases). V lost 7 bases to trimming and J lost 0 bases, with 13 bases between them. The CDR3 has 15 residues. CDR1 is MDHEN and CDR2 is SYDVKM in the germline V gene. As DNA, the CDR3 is TGTGCCAGCAACGAGTACGGGAACTCCTACAATGAGCAGTTCTTC. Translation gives CASNEYGNSYNEQFF.

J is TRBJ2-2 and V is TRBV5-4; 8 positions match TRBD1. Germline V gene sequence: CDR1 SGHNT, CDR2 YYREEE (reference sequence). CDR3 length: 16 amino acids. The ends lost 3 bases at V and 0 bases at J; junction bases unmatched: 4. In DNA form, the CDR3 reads TGTGCCAGCAGCTCCAGACAGGGGACGAACACCGGGGAGCTGTTTTTT. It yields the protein CASSSRQGTNTGELFF. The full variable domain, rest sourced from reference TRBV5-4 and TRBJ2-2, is ETGVTQSPTHLIKTRGQQVTLRCSSQSGHNTVSWYQQALGQGPQFIFQYYREEENGRGNFPPRFSGLQFPNYSSELNVNALELDDSALYLCASSSRQGTNTGELFFGEGSRLTVL.

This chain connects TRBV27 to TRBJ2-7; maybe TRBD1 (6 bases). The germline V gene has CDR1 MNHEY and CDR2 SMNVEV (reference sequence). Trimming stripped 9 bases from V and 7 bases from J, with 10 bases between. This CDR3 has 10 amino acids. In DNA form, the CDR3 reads TGTGCCAGATTCAGGGGTGAGCAGTACTTC. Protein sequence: CARFRGEQYF.

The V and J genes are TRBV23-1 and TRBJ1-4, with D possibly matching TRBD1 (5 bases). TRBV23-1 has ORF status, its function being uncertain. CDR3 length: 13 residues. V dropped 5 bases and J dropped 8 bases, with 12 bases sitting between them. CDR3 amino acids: CASSSTAPEKLFF. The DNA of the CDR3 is TGCGCCAGCAGTTCGACAGCCCCCGAAAAACTGTTTTTT.

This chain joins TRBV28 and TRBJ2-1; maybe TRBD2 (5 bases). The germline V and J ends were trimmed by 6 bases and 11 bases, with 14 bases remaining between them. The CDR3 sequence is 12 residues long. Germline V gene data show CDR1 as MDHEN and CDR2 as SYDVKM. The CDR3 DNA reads TGTGCCAGCAGCCCTCCGGGGATTAAGCAGTTCTTC. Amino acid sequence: CASSPPGIKQFF.

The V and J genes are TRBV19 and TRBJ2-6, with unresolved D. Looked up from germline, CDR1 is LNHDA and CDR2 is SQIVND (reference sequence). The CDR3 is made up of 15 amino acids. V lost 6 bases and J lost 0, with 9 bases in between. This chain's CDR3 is CASRITASGANVLTF. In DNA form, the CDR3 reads TGTGCCAGTAGAATAACAGCCTCTGGGGCCAACGTCCTGACTTTC.

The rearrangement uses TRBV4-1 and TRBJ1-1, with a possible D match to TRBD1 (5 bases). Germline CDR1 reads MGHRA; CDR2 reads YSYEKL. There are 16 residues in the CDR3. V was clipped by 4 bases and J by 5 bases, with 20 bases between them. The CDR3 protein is CASSLLPQRGGTEAFF. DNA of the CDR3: TGCGCCAGCAGCCTCCTGCCCCAACGGGGGGGGACTGAAGCTTTCTTT.

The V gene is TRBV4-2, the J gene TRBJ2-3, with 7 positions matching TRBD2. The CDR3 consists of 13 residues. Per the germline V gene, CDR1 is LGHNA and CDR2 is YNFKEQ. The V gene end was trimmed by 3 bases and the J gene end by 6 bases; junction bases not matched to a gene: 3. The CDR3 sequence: CASSQAGVDTQYF. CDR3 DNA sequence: TGTGCCAGCAGCCAGGCGGGGGTGGATACGCAGTATTTT.

This chain's CDR3 is CASSLGERQEQYF. Here the CDR3 DNA reads TGTGCCAGCAGCCTAGGGGAAAGACAGGAGCAGTACTTC. The V and J genes are TRBV7-6 and TRBJ2-7; D may be TRBD1 (5 bases). The germline V gene has CDR1 SGHVS and CDR2 FNYEAQ. The CDR3 spans 13 residues. V lost 5 bases and J lost 7, with 15 bases in between.

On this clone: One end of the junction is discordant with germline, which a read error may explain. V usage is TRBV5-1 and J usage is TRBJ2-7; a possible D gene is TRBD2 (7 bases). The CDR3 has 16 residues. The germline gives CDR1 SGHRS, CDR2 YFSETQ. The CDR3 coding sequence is TGCGCCAGCAGGTTGGGGGCTAGCGGTCCTAAATCGGAGCAGTACTTC. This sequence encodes CASRLGASGPKSEQYF.

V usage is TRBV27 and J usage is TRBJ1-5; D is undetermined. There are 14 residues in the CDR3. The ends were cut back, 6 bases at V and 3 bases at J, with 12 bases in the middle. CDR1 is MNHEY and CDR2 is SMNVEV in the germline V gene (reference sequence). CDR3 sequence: CASSQDINNQPQHF. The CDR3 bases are TGTGCCAGCAGCCAAGACATAAACAATCAGCCCCAGCATTTT.

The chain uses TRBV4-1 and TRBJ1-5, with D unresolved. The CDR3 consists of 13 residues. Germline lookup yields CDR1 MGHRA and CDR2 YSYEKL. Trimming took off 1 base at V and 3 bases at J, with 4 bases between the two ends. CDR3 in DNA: TGCGCCAGCAGCCAAGCTCTCAATCAGCCCCAGCATTTT. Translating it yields CASSQALNQPQHF.

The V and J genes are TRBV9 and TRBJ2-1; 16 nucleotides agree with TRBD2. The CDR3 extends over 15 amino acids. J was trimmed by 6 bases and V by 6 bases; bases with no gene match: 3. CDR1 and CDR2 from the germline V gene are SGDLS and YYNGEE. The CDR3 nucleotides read TGTGCCAGCACCGGGACTAGCGGGAGGGTCAATGAGCAGTTCTTC. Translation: CASTGTSGRVNEQFF.

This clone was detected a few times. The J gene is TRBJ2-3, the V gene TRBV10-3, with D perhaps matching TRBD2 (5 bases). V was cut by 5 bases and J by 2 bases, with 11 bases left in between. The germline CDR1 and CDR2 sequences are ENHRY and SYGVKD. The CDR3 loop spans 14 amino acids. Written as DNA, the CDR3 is TGTGCCATCAGTAGCGGACTGTCCACAGATACGCAGTATTTT. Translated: CAISSGLSTDTQYF.

Written as DNA, the CDR3 is TGTGCCAGCAGCGAAAGGACAGGGCTGAGTGGCTACACCTTC. Translated: CASSERTGLSGYTF. J is TRBJ1-2 and V is TRBV7-6; 8 bases align to TRBD1. CDR1 and CDR2 (germline): SGHVS, FNYEAQ. The V gene end was trimmed by 5 bases and the J gene end by 7 bases; junction bases not matched to a gene: 9. CDR3 length: 14 residues.